Following are 17 T cell receptor beta chains from one sample sequenced in a study of cytomegalovirus exposure and HLA in healthy donors. The study ran its PCR with 60 Vbeta and 13 Jbeta primers. Here immunoSEQ multiplex PCR was the method, and the copy in TCRdb shows in-frame clones only, minus some. This table has about 160,000 clones, 70% to 80% appearing once. The sequenced material came from PBMCs. The receptors here all came from a man younger than 35 in good health and CMV-seropositive.

As for this clone: One end of the junction does not line up with germline, which may come from a read error. This chain joins TRBV4-3 and TRBJ2-6; 10 bases agree with TRBD1. There are 18 residues in the CDR3. Germline V gene data show CDR1 as LGHNA and CDR2 as YSLEER. CDR3 region: CASSPGTGAFSGANGLTF. The CDR3 bases are TGCGCCAGCAGCCCCGGGACAGGGGCATTCTCTGGGGCCAACGGCCTGACTTTC.

The chain joins TRBV4-3 to TRBJ1-2; 7 bases are a match to TRBD1. Germline-derived CDR1 and CDR2 are LGHNA and YSLEER. The CDR3 covers 13 residues. V lost 5 bases, J lost 8 bases, and 8 bases stayed unmatched. The CDR3 protein is CASSFNRDSGYTF. The DNA for the CDR3 is TGCGCCAGCAGCTTCAACCGGGACAGCGGCTACACCTTC.

The rearrangement joins TRBV5-6 to TRBJ2-7; TRBD1 is a possible D gene (5 bases). This CDR3 is built from 12 residues. Germline CDR1 is SGHDT and CDR2 is YYEEEE. Trimming cost V 5 bases and J 6 bases, with 12 bases left between them. The DNA for the CDR3 is TGTGCCAGCAGTTTCAGACAGCCCGAGCAGTACTTC. Translation: CASSFRQPEQYF.

The chain joins TRBV5-5 to TRBJ1-1, with TRBD1 as a possible D gene (5 bases). The CDR3 has 11 residues. CDR1 SGHKS and CDR2 YYEKEE come from the germline V gene (reference sequence). V shed 6 bases and J shed 7 bases, with 10 bases lying between them. Here the CDR3 DNA reads TGTGCCAGCACCGGAGGGGTTGAAGCTTTCTTT. Amino acid sequence: CASTGGVEAFF.

The table lists this clone with a few counts. This chain uses TRBV6-1 with TRBJ1-2; 8 bases match TRBD1. V lost 6 bases to trimming and J lost 3 bases; unmatched junction nucleotides: 9. This CDR3 spans 15 amino acids. CDR1 and CDR2 from the germline V gene are MNHNS and SASEGT. In DNA, the CDR3 is TGTGCCAGCAGCGGTATATTGGACAGGGACTATGGCTACACCTTC. Translating it yields CASSGILDRDYGYTF.

V is TRBV13 and J is TRBJ2-1; 8 positions agree with TRBD1. The germline gives CDR1 PRHDT, CDR2 FYEKMQ (reference sequence). The length of the CDR3 is 14 residues. V gave up 5 bases and J gave up 5 bases; unmatched junction bases: 5. In DNA form, the CDR3 reads TGTGCCAGCAGCCCAACGGACAGGGACAATGAGCAGTTCTTC. The encoded protein is CASSPTDRDNEQFF.

This chain joins TRBV30 and TRBJ2-1; 7 nucleotides agree with TRBD1. The V segment lost 0 bases and the J segment 9 bases; nucleotides outside the gene matches: 5. The CDR3 is 13 amino acids. CDR1 is GTSNPN, CDR2 SVGIG, per germline (reference sequence). The CDR3 DNA reads TGTGCCTGGAGTGTAAGACAGGGAGCTGAGCAGTTCTTC. Encoded protein: CAWSVRQGAEQFF.

As regards this clone: One end of the junction fails to match germline, which may point to a read error. The chain carries TRBV5-1 and TRBJ2-1; tentatively, D is TRBD1 (7 bases). Germline CDR1 reads SGHRS; CDR2 reads YFSETQ. The CDR3 is made up of 12 amino acids. The CDR3 here is CAGSPQGGEQFF. The CDR3 bases are TGCGCCGGCAGCCCCCAGGGGGGTGAGCAGTTCTTC.

The chain uses TRBV5-5 and TRBJ1-3; 7 bases line up with TRBD1. The junction had 5 bases not matched to a gene; V was cut back by 2 bases and J by 0 bases. This CDR3 is built from 16 residues. The germline V gene has CDR1 SGHKS and CDR2 YYEKEE (reference sequence). The chain's CDR3 is CASSLYRGISGNTIYF. In DNA, the CDR3 is TGTGCCAGCAGCTTATACAGGGGAATCTCTGGAAACACCATATATTTT. The full variable domain, in which reference TRBV5-5 and TRBJ1-3 provide the parts outside the CDR3, is DAGVTQSPTHLIKTRGQQVTLRCSPISGHKSVSWYQQVLGQGPQFIFQYYEKEERGRGNFPDRFSARQFPNYSSELNVNALLLGDSALYLCASSLYRGISGNTIYFGEGSWLTVV.

This clone was recorded a few times. The gene calls are TRBV7-9 and TRBJ2-1; 11 bases map to TRBD2. After removal of 4 bases from V and 3 bases from J, the junction contained 5 bases not matched to a gene. The CDR3 length is 16 residues. From germline, CDR1 is SEHNR and CDR2 FQNEAQ (reference sequence). The CDR3 bases are TGTGCCAGCAGCTCCTCAACTAGCGGGGGCTACAATGAGCAGTTCTTC. It encodes CASSSSTSGGYNEQFF.

On this clone: One junction end disagrees with the germline gene, perhaps due to a read error. The chain has TRBV2 and TRBJ2-1; 8 bases are a match to TRBD1. Germline V gives CDR1 SNHLY, CDR2 FYNNEI. The CDR3 is 11 residues long. The CDR3 loop reads CASSDGDRGLF. Here the CDR3 DNA reads TGTGCCAGCAGTGACGGAGACAGGGGCCTCTTC.

A note on this clone: Compared with germline, one end of the junction differs, possibly owing to a read error. V is TRBV7-9 and J is TRBJ2-1; perhaps TRBD2 as D (5 bases). Germline V gene data show CDR1 as SEHNR and CDR2 as FQNEAQ (reference sequence). This CDR3 has 16 residues. The CDR3 region has the DNA TGTTCCAGCAGCTTATCTGGCGGGCCTTCCTACAATGAGCAGTTCTTC. Translating gives CSSSLSGGPSYNEQFF.

The genes are TRBV6-5 and TRBJ1-3; tentatively, D is TRBD1 (6 bases). Trimming removed 0 bases at V and 4 bases at J, with 13 bases between. From germline, CDR1 is MNHEY and CDR2 SVGAGI. The CDR3 totals 16 residues. This CDR3 is CASSYSAWDIGNTIYF. Written as DNA, the CDR3 is TGTGCCAGCAGTTACTCGGCCTGGGACATAGGAAACACCATATATTTT.

This clone has more than one count but fewer than ten. Sequence at one end of the junction differs from germline and may be a read error. The chain is built from TRBV6-1 and TRBJ2-4; D might be TRBD1 (5 bases). Germline CDR1 MNHNS, CDR2 SASEGT. The length of the CDR3 is 14 residues. CDR3 sequence: CASSASGMENSQYF. Here the CDR3 DNA reads TGTGCCAGCAGTGCTTCAGGGATGGAAAACAGTCAGTACTTC.

The rearrangement links TRBV19 to TRBJ2-3; D unclear. The CDR3 loop spans 15 amino acids. Trimming shortened V by 2 bases and J by 4 bases, and 13 bases separated the two germline ends. Germline CDR1 reads LNHDA; CDR2 reads SQIVND (reference sequence). The DNA of the CDR3 is TGTGCCAGTAGTATAACCCTTCTTCGGGCAGATACGCAGTATTTT. Amino acid sequence: CASSITLLRADTQYF.

The CDR3 loop is CASSLRGGRASPLHF. CDR3 DNA: TGTGCCAGCAGCTTACGGGGAGGCAGGGCTTCACCCCTCCACTTT. The chain combines TRBV13 with TRBJ1-6; possibly TRBD1 for D (5 bases). With 2 bases removed from V and 9 bases from J, the gap between germline ends came to 14 bases. The CDR3 consists of 15 residues. CDR1 is PRHDT, CDR2 FYEKMQ, per germline (reference sequence).

The chain uses TRBV30 and TRBJ2-2; D remains unclear. Germline lookup yields CDR1 GTSNPN and CDR2 SVGIG (reference sequence). The CDR3 runs to 12 residues. Deletions cut 2 bases from V and 7 bases from J, with 8 bases between. The CDR3 loop is CAWSNGIGELFF. The DNA for the CDR3 is TGTGCCTGGAGTAATGGCATCGGGGAGCTGTTTTTT.